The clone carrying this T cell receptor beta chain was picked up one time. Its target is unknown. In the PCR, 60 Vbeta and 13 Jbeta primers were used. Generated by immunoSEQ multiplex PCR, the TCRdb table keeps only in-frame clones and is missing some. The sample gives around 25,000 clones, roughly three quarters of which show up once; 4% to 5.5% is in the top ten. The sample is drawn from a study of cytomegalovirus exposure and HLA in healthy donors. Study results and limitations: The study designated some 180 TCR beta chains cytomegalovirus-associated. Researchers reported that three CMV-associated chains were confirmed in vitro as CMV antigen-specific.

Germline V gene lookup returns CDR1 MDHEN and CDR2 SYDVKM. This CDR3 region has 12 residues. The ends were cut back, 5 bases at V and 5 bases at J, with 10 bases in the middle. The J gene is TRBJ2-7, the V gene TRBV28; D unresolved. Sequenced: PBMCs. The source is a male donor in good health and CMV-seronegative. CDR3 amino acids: CASSITSDEQYF. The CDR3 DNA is TGTGCCAGCAGTATCACTTCGGACGAGCAGTACTTC.